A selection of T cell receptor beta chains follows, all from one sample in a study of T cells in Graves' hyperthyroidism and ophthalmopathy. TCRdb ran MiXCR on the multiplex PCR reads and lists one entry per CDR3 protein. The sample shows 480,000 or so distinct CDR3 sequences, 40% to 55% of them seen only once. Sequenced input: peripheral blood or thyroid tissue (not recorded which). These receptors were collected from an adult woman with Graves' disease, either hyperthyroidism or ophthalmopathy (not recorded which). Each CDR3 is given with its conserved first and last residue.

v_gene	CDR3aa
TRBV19	CATKEQRHNTEAFF
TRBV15	CATSPTAGSREQYF
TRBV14	CASSLTDRGDTEAFF
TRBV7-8	CASSLGPLGQGGYTF
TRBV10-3	CAMTGTTANTF
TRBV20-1	CSARSANEKLFF
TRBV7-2	CASSRDGKQETQYF
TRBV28	CASTGGQGNSPLHF
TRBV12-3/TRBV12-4	CASSLYTHTYEQYF
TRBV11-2	CASSLSSGTGGYTF
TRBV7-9	CASTRWGTGLYEQYF
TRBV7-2	CASSLLQSNSPLHF
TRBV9	CASSARDTSGDDGYTF
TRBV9	CASSVGVGNDEQYF
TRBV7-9	CASSSVRSGSSFLF
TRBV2	CASNGRGLGTGELFF
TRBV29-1	CSQVGVGSDSPLHF
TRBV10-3	CAIKGVSGNTIYF
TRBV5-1	CASSPEGSAYEQYF
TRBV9	CASSVDTLNTEAFF
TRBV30	CAWSVQGRVQPQHF
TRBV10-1	CASSEGGRWDSPLHF
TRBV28	CASSLDSGAQYF
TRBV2	CASSALDQPYNEQFF
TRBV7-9	CASSSRTPSTDTQYF
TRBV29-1	CSVEKVLAGVYEQYF
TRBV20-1	CSAITSGSVGELFF
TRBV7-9	CASSLFYTGPSSGNTIYF
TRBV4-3	CASSQDYGDTEAFF
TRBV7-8	CASSQTRGRRGEQYF
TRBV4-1	CASSQVIQNSNQPQHF
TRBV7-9	CASSQVQGNGYTF
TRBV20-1	CSATDREPYEQYF
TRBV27	CASSPKQPNYGYTF
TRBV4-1	CASSPETGSPLHF
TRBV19	CASRTQGRSGYEQYF
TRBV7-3	CASSGGTGFGANVLTF
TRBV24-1	CATSDPGPNQETQYF
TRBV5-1	CASSQDRYRAFF
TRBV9	CASSVAPDSPLHF
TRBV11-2	CASSVTGGSSYEQYF
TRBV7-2	CASSLAQGRGSTKPQHF
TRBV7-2	CASSCRRLEAFF
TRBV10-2	CASGGFGKYSNQPQHF
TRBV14	CASSRTGQTRELFF
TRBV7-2	CASSLAAGWNTEAFF
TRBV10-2	CASSQARSYEQYF
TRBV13	CASSSGLAGYEQYF
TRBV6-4	CASSPGSSRYTF
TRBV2	CASRTWSLNTEAFF
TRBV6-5	CASSYVRGDSPLHF
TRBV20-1	CSATGLKNEQFF
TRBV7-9	CASSLVEDRGEQYF
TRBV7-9	CASSSGESSNTEAFF
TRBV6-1	CASFQSNTGELFF
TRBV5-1	CASRPQGARYEQYF
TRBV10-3	CATQVAGREETQYF
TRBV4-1	CASSQGHQMNTGELFF
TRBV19	CASRAYAEAFF